The 8 T cell receptor beta chains below all came from one sample that was sequenced in a study of blood T cell repertoires in COVID-19 (dated by TCRdb to 2019 to 2021). The protocol used for the library was the immunoSEQ multiplex PCR assay. Here the immuneACCESS table is served through TCRdb, limited to in-frame sequences with V and J called. Missing clones are a known gap in these copies; in checked studies unresolved V genes cover under half, and the rest lacks a known reason. The sample table holds more than 300,000 clones, of which around 90% were seen once. The ten largest clonotypes hold more than 0.85% of the sample. Specimen: peripheral blood. The source is a middle-aged woman with COVID-19, enrolled during active disease.

The J gene is TRBJ1-2, the V gene TRBV12-3 or TRBV12-4, with 10 bases matching TRBD1. With V trimmed by 7 bases and J by 4 bases, 3 bases remained unmatched. This CDR3 is 13 amino acids long. CDR3 bases: TGTGCCAGCACTCGACAGGGGGCCTATGGCTACACCTTC. It is translated as CASTRQGAYGYTF.

CDR3 nucleotide sequence: TGTGCCATCAGTGAGGGACAGGGGGCAGACGGCACTGAAGCTTTCTTT. Protein: CAISEGQGADGTEAFF. The V and J genes are TRBV10-3 and TRBJ1-1; 11 bases fit TRBD1. Germline CDR1 and CDR2: ENHRY and SYGVKD. The CDR3 is made up of 16 amino acids. With 2 bases clipped from V and 4 bases from J, the junction kept 6 bases outside the gene matches.

The chain couples TRBV28 to TRBJ2-7; maybe TRBD1 (6 bases). Germline V lookup: CDR1 MDHEN, CDR2 SYDVKM. V lost 4 bases and J lost 6, with 16 bases in between. CDR3 length: 14 residues. CDR3: CASSWTELSSEQYF. As DNA, the CDR3 is TGTGCCAGCAGTTGGACAGAACTTTCGTCCGAGCAGTACTTC.

This clone was found a few times. The chain uses TRBV3-1 (or the pseudogene TRBV3-2) and TRBJ1-2; D ambiguous. The CDR3 is 14 amino acids. Germline V gives CDR1 LGHDT, CDR2 YNNKEL (reference sequence). Deletions cut 2 bases from V and 13 bases from J, with 20 bases between. CDR3 loop: CASSQSHLDGLSTF. The DNA for the CDR3 is TGTGCCAGCAGCCAAAGTCACCTCGACGGACTTTCCACCTTC.

This clone was seen a single time. This chain connects TRBV5-6 to TRBJ2-7, with D maybe TRBD1 (5 bases). CDR3 length: 15 residues. Germline V gives CDR1 SGHDT, CDR2 YYEEEE. Trimming took 1 base from V and 1 from J, leaving 12 bases between them. CDR3 sequence reads: CASSLLRAPSYEQYF. CDR3 sequence (DNA): TGTGCCAGCAGCTTGCTCAGGGCCCCTTCCTACGAGCAGTACTTC.

The V call is TRBV9, the J call TRBJ2-2, with 9 bases aligning to TRBD2. Trimming removed 3 bases from V and 1 base from J; junction bases left unmatched: 10. Germline lookup yields CDR1 SGDLS and CDR2 YYNGEE. The CDR3 consists of 18 residues. Here the CDR3 DNA reads TGTGCCAGCAGCGGCCTCTTAGGAGCGGGGGGGAACACCGGGGAGCTGTTTTTT. Protein product: CASSGLLGAGGNTGELFF.

In its sample, this clone was seen once. The rearrangement links TRBV5-1 to TRBJ1-1; TRBD1 aligns across 7 bases. J lost 4 bases, V lost 0 bases, and 3 bases had no gene match. The CDR3 loop spans 14 amino acids. Germline V CDR1 and CDR2: SGHRS, YFSETQ. CDR3 amino acids: CASSLVDRTTEAFF. Here the CDR3 DNA reads TGCGCCAGCAGCTTGGTGGACAGGACCACTGAAGCTTTCTTT.

The V call is TRBV11-2, the J call TRBJ1-2; 11 bases match TRBD1. CDR1 is SGHAT, CDR2 FQNNGV, per germline. This CDR3 has 17 amino acids. V shed 5 bases and J 4 bases; nucleotides not matched to a gene: 12. The chain's CDR3 is CASSHYRRGQGGYGYTF. DNA for the CDR3: TGTGCCAGCAGCCACTACAGACGGGGACAGGGGGGCTATGGCTACACCTTC.